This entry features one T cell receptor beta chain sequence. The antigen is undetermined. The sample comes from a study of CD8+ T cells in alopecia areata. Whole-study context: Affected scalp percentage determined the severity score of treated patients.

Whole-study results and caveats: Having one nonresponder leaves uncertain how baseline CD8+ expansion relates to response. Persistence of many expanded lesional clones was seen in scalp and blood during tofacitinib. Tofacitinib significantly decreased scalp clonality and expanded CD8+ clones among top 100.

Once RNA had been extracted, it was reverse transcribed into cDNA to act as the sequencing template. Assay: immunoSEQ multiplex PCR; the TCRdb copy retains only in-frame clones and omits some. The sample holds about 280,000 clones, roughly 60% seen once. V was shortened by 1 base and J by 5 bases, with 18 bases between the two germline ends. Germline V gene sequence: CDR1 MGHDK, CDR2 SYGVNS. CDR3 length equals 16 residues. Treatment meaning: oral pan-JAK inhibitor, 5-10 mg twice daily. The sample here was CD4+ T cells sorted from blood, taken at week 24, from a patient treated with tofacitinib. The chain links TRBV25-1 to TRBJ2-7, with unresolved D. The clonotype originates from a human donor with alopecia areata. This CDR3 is CASSELGRTLVNEQYF. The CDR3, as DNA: TGTGCCAGCAGTGAATTAGGTAGGACCCTGGTGAACGAGCAGTACTTC.